This TCR beta chain originates from a study of T-cell reconstitution after alpha-beta-depleted transplantation in children. V was clipped by 6 bases and J by 2 bases; unmatched bases: 11. The CDR3 has 16 residues. Germline V gene lookup returns CDR1 SGHRS and CDR2 YFSETQ. TCRbeta library preparation incorporated unique molecular identifiers. A single record per CDR3 protein comes from TCRdb applying MiXCR to the PCR reads. The table shows approximately 270,000 distinct CDR3 sequences, with about a tenth occurring only once. The rearrangement joins TRBV5-1 to TRBJ2-1; 7 bases match TRBD1. The sample here was PBMCs from the stem cell graft donor, taken from the stem cell graft. This receptor was taken from a human donor who donated a stem cell graft to a child with SCID. Written as DNA, the CDR3 is TGCGCCAGCACCTCAAGGCGACAGGGAACCTACAATGAGCAGTTCTTC. It codes for CASTSRRQGTYNEQFF.